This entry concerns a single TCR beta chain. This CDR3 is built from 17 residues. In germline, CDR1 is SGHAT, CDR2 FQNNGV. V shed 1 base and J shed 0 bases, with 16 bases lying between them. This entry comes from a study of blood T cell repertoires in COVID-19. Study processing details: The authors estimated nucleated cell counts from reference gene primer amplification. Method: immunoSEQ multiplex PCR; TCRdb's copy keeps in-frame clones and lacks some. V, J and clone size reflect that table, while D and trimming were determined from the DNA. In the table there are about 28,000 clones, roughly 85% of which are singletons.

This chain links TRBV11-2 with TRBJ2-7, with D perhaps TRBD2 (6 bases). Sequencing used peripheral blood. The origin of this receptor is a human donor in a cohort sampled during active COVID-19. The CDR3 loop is CASSLGGGAGSSYEQYF. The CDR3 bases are TGTGCCAGCAGCTTAGGCGGCGGGGCGGGAAGCTCCTACGAGCAGTACTTC.